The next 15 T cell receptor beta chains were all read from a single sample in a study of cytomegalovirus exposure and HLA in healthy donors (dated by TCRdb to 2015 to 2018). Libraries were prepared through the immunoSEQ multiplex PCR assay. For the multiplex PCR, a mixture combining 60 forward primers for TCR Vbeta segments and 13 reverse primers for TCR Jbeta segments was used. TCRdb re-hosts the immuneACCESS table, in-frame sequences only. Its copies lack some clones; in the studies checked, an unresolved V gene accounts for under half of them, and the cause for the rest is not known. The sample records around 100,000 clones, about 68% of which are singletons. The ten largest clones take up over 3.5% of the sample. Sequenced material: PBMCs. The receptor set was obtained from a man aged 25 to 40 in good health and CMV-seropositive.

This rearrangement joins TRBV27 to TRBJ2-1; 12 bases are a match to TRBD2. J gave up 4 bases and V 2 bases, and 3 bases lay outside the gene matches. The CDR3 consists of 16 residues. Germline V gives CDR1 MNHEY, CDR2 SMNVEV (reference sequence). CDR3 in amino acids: CASSLRTSGAYNEQFF. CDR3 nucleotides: TGTGCCAGCAGTTTACGGACTAGCGGGGCATACAATGAGCAGTTCTTC.

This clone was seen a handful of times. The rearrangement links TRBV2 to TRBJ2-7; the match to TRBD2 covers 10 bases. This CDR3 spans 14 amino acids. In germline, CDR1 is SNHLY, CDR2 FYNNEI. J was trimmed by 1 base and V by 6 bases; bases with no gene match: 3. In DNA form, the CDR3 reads TGTGCCAGCAGGAAGACTAGCGGGTCCTACGAGCAGTACTTC. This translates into CASRKTSGSYEQYF.

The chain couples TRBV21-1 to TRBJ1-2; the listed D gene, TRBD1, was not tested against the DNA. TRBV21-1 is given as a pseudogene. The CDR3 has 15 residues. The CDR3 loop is CASSPRWGIRGGYTF. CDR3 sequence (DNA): TGTGCCAGCAGCCCGCGATGGGGCATCAGGGGAGGCTACACCTTC.

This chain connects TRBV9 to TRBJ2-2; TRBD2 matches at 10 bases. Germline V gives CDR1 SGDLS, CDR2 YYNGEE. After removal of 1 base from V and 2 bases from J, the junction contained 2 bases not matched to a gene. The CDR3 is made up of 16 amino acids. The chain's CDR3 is CASSVIAGGNTGELFF. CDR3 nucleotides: TGTGCCAGCAGCGTAATAGCGGGGGGAAACACCGGGGAGCTGTTTTTT.

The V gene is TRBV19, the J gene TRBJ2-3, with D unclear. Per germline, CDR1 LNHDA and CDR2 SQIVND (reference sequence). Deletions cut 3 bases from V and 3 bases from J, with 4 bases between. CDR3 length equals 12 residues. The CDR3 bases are TGTGCCAGTAGTATCGGTACAGATACGCAGTATTTT. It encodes CASSIGTDTQYF. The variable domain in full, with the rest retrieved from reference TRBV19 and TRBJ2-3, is DGGITQSPKYLFRKEGQNVTLSCEQNLNHDAMYWYRQDPGQGLRLIYYSQIVNDFQKGDIAEGYSVSREKKESFPLTVTSAQKNPTAFYLCASSIGTDTQYFGPGTRLTVL.

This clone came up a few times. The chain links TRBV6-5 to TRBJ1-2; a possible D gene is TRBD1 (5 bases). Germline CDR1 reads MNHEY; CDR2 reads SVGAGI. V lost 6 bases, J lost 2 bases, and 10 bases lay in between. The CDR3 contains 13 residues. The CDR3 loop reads CASSRRGNYGYTF. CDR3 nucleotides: TGTGCCAGCAGCCGCCGGGGGAACTATGGCTACACCTTC.

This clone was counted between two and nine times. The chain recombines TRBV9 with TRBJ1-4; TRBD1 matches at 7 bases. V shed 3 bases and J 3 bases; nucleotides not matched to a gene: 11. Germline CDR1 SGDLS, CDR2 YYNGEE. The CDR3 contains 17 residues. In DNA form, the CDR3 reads TGTGCCAGCAGCGAGGAAGGAGGGGACAGCCCTAATGAAAAACTGTTTTTT. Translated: CASSEEGGDSPNEKLFF.

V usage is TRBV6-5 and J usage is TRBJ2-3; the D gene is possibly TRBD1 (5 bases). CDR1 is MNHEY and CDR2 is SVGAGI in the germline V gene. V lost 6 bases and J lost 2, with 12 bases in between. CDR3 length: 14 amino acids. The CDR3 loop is CASRHRQSTDTQYF. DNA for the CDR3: TGTGCCAGCAGACACCGACAGTCCACAGATACGCAGTATTTT.

DNA for the CDR3: TGCGCCAGCAGCTTGGGTCCTAGCGGGGATGGCGAGCAGTACTTC. Its protein is CASSLGPSGDGEQYF. This chain links TRBV5-1 with TRBJ2-7, with TRBD2 matching over 9 bases. The J segment lost 6 bases and the V segment lost 0 bases, leaving 7 bases of the junction unmatched. From germline, CDR1 is SGHRS and CDR2 YFSETQ. This CDR3 region has 15 residues.

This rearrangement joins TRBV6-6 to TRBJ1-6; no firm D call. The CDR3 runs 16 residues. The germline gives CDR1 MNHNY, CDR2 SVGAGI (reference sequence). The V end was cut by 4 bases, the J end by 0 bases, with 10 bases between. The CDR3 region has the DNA TGTGCCAGCAGTTCCATCTCCGGCTCCTATAATTCACCCCTCCACTTT. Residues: CASSSISGSYNSPLHF.

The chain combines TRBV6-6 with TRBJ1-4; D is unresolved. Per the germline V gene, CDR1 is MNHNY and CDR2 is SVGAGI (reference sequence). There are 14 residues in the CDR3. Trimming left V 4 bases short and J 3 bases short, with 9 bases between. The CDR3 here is CASSSAGANEKLFF. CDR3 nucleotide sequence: TGTGCCAGCAGTTCGGCCGGGGCTAATGAAAAACTGTTTTTT.

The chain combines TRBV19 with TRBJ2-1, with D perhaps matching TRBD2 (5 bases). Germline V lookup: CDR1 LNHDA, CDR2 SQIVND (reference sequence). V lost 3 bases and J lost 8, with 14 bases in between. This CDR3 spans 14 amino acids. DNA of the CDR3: TGTGCCAGTAGTATTAGGTCGGGGTCAGATGAGCAGTTCTTC. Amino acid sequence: CASSIRSGSDEQFF.

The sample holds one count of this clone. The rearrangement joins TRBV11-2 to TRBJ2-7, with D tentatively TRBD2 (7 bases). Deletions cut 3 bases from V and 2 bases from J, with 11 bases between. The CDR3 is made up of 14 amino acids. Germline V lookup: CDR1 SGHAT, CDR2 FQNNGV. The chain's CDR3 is CASSLGGLAYEQYF. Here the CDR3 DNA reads TGTGCCAGCAGCTTGGGGGGGCTTGCCTACGAGCAGTACTTC.

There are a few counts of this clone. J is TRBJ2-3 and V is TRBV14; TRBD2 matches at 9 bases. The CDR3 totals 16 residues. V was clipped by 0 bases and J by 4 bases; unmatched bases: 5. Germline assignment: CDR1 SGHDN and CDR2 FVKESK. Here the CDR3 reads CASSQDQRLAADTQYF. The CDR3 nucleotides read TGTGCCAGCAGCCAAGATCAGCGACTAGCGGCAGATACGCAGTATTTT.

CDR3 amino acids: CASSAFQRWVLYSNQPQHF. The CDR3 DNA is TGTGCCAGCAGCGCGTTCCAGCGCTGGGTCCTATATAGCAATCAGCCCCAGCATTTT. The chain links TRBV2 to TRBJ1-5; D unclear. Germline V lookup: CDR1 SNHLY, CDR2 FYNNEI. The CDR3 contains 19 residues. Trimming took off 6 bases at V and 0 bases at J, with 24 bases between the two ends.